The rows below give T cell receptor beta chains drawn from one sample of a study of CD8+ T cells in alopecia areata. This table comes from immunoSEQ multiplex PCR, and its TCRdb copy is limited to in-frame clones, with some not included. The sample contains 150,000 to 200,000 clones, about 60% of which appear only once. The specimen was CD4+ T cells sorted from blood, collected at week 4, from a patient treated with tofacitinib. The receptor set was obtained from a human donor with alopecia areata. Both conserved end residues are part of each CDR3. The D gene is left open where the match is weak. Size is stated for part of the rows, as once, few or many counts, or as a class when the clone is expanded.

v_call,clone_size,d_call,j_call,cdr3_nt,cdr3_aa
TRBV9,-,-,TRBJ2-7,TGTGCCAGCAGCCCGAGTGGAGGGGATACCTACGAGCAGTACTTC,CASSPSGGDTYEQYF
TRBV7-2,-,TRBD1,TRBJ1-2,TGTGCCAGCAGCTTAAACCCGACAGGGATCCATGGCTACACCTTC,CASSLNPTGIHGYTF
TRBV29-1,-,-,TRBJ1-2,TGCAGCGTGGGGGGGGCCCTAGCTAACTATGGCTACACCTTC,CSVGGALANYGYTF
TRBV30,-,-,TRBJ1-3,TGTGCCTGGACTGCGGCAGTTGGAAACACCATATATTTT,CAWTAAVGNTIYF
TRBV7-8,-,TRBD1,TRBJ2-2,TGTGCCAGCAGCTTAGGACAGGGGACGAACACCGGGGAGCTGTTTTTT,CASSLGQGTNTGELFF
TRBV30,-,-,TRBJ1-2,TGTGCCTGGAGTGCGTCGGGAGCTCTCGGCTACACCTTC,CAWSASGALGYTF
TRBV5-6,few,-,TRBJ1-6,TGTGCCAGCAGCCGGCGACAGGAAGGTTCACCCCTCCACTTT,CASSRRQEGSPLHF
TRBV18,-,-,TRBJ2-5,TGTGCCAGCTCACCACCGGCTAGCCAAGAGACCCAGTACTTC,CASSPPASQETQYF
TRBV30,-,TRBD2,TRBJ2-2,TGTGCCTGGACTTTCGGGCGGGGGTTCACCGGGGAGCTGTTTTTT,CAWTFGRGFTGELFF
TRBV4-3,-,TRBD2,TRBJ2-1,TGCGCCAGCAGCCAACTAGCGGGGGCGCACAATGAGCAGTTCTTC,CASSQLAGAHNEQFF
TRBV28,-,-,TRBJ2-5,TGTGCCAGCAGTTCCCCTAGGGGGGTCTCCCAAGAGACCCAGTACTTC,CASSSPRGVSQETQYF
TRBV28,-,-,TRBJ2-5,TGTGCCAGCAGTATCAGGAGGGGTGCGGGGGCCCAAGAGACCCAGTACTTC,CASSIRRGAGAQETQYF
TRBV29-1,-,TRBD1,TRBJ2-3,TGCAGCGGGGGACAGATCACAGATACGCAGTATTTT,CSGGQITDTQYF
TRBV15,-,-,TRBJ1-1,TGTGCCACCAGCAGAGATCTTAACACTGAAGCTTTCTTT,CATSRDLNTEAFF
TRBV30,-,-,TRBJ1-2,TGTGCCTGGAGTTTTACAGGGTTACGCTATGGCTACACCTTC,CAWSFTGLRYGYTF
TRBV18,few,TRBD1,TRBJ2-7,TGTGCCAGCTCACCACCGACAGGGTCCTACGAGCAGTACTTC,CASSPPTGSYEQYF
TRBV28,few,TRBD2,TRBJ2-7,TGTGCCAGCCAACGGCCGGGACTAGCGGGGAACGAGCAGTACTTC,CASQRPGLAGNEQYF
TRBV29-1,few,-,TRBJ1-4,TGCAGCGTTCGGGACGCCTCAACTAATGAAAAACTGTTTTTT,CSVRDASTNEKLFF
TRBV9,-,-,TRBJ1-2,TGTGCCAGCAGCCCCGGGGCCTATGGCTACACCTTC,CASSPGAYGYTF
TRBV29-1,-,TRBD2,TRBJ2-7,TGCAGCGTGCGGGGGGGCCTCTCCTACGAGCAGTACTTC,CSVRGGLSYEQYF
TRBV28,few,-,TRBJ1-2,TGTGCCAGCAGTTTCTCGGGAGGCTACACCTTC,CASSFSGGYTF
TRBV29-1,-,-,TRBJ2-1,TGCAGCGTTGAAGAACCCAGCTTCTACAATGAGCAGTTCTTC,CSVEEPSFYNEQFF